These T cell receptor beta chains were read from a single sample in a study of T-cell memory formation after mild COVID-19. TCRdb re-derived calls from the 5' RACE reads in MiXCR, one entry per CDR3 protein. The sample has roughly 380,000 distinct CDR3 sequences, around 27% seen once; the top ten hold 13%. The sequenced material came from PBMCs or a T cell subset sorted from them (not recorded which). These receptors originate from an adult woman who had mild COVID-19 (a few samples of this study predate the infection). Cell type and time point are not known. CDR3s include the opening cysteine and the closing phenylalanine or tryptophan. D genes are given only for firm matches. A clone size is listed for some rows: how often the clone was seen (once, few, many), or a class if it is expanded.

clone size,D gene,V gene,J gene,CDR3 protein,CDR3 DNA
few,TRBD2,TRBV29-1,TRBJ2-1,CSVGGLAGESEQFF,TGCAGCGTGGGTGGACTAGCGGGAGAATCTGAGCAGTTCTTC
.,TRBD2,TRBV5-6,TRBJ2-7,CASSFGLEADYEQYF,TGTGCCAGCAGTTTTGGACTAGAAGCTGACTACGAGCAGTACTTC
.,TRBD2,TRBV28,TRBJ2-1,CASSYYSGGYNEQFF,TGTGCCAGCAGTTACTATAGCGGGGGCTACAATGAGCAGTTCTTC
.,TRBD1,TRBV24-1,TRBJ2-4,CATSAGTGGANIQYF,TGTGCCACCAGTGCCGGGACAGGGGGCGCAAACATTCAGTACTTC
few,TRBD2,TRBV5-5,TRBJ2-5,CASSLGPSGQETQYF,TGTGCCAGCAGCTTGGGGCCTAGCGGCCAAGAGACCCAGTACTTC
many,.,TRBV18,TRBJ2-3,CAGREGLNTDTQYF,TGTGCCGGGCGTGAGGGCCTCAACACAGATACGCAGTATTTT
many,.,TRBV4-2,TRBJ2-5,CASSRGSGLEAETQYF,TGTGCCAGCAGCCGGGGCTCGGGACTGGAGGCGGAGACCCAGTACTTC
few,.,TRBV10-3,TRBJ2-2,CAISEKGGNTGELFF,TGTGCCATCAGTGAGAAGGGTGGAAACACCGGGGAGCTGTTTTTT
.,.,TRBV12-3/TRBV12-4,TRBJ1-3,CASSPDRRLTGNTIYF,TGTGCCAGCAGTCCCGACAGAAGATTGACTGGAAACACCATATATTTT
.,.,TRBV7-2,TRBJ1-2,CASSSLGLNYGYTF,TGTGCCAGCAGCTCCCTGGGGTTGAACTATGGCTACACCTTC
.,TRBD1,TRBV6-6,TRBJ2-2,CASRHPRATGGNTGELFF,TGTGCCAGCAGACATCCCAGAGCAACAGGGGGCAACACCGGGGAGCTGTTTTTT
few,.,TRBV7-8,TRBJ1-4,CASSFVQHEKLFF,TGTGCCAGCAGCTTTGTACAGCACGAAAAACTGTTTTTT
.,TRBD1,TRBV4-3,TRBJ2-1,CASSFGQGGNEQFF,TGCGCCAGCAGCTTCGGACAGGGGGGCAATGAGCAGTTCTTC
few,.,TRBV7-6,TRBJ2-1,CASSPPAPLYNEQFF,TGTGCCAGCAGCCCCCCGGCCCCTCTATATAATGAGCAGTTCTTC
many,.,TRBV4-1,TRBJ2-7,CASSQGVASYEQYF,TGCGCCAGCAGCCAAGGTGTGGCGTCCTACGAGCAGTACTTC
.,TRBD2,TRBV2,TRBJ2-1,CASRPLAGGSYNEQFF,TGTGCCAGCAGACCCCTCGCGGGGGGCTCCTACAATGAGCAGTTCTTC
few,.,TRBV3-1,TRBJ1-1,CASSQEGWATEAFF,TGTGCCAGCAGCCAAGAGGGGTGGGCTACTGAAGCTTTCTTT
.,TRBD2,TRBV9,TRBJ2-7,CASSAKGLAVYEQYF,TGTGCCAGCAGCGCAAAGGGACTAGCGGTTTACGAGCAGTACTTC
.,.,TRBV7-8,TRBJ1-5,CASSLALIDNQPQHF,TGTGCCAGCAGCTTAGCCCTGATCGACAATCAGCCCCAGCATTTT
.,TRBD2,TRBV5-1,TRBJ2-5,CASSRSGEGRKTQYF,TGCGCCAGCAGCAGAAGCGGGGAAGGTCGTAAGACCCAGTACTTC
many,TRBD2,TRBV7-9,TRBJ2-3,CASSVGTSGTDTQYF,TGTGCCAGCAGCGTCGGGACTAGCGGCACAGATACGCAGTATTTT
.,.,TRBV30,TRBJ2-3,CAWSFGLTSTDTQYF,TGTGCCTGGAGTTTCGGCCTTACCTCCACAGATACGCAGTATTTT
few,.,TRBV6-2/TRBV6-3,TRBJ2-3,CASSSAVDTQYF,TGTGCCAGCAGCTCAGCGGTAGATACGCAGTATTTT
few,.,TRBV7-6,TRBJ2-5,CASSLQDYRETQYF,TGTGCCAGCAGCTTACAAGACTACAGAGAGACCCAGTACTTC
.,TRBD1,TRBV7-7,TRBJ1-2,CASSLLWTGDNYGYTF,TGTGCTAGCAGCTTACTGTGGACAGGGGATAACTATGGCTACACCTTC
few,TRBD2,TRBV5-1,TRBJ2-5,CASSLATSGVLVQETQYF,TGCGCCAGCAGCTTGGCTACTAGCGGGGTGCTCGTCCAAGAGACCCAGTACTTC
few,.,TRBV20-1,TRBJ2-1,CSARGWPSSYNEQFF,TGCAGTGCTCGAGGATGGCCGAGCTCCTACAATGAGCAGTTCTTC
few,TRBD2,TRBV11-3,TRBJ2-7,CRGGERLPHYEQYF,TGCCGGGGGGGTGAGAGGCTCCCTCACTACGAGCAGTACTTC
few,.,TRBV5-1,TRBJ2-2,CASSLRHAATGELFF,TGCGCCAGCAGCTTAAGGCACGCGGCCACCGGGGAGCTGTTTTTT
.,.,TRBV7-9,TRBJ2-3,CASSLGGNPLTDTQYF,TGTGCCAGCAGCTTAGGAGGAAATCCCCTTACAGATACGCAGTATTTT
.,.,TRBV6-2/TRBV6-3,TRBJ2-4,CASSFPENIQYF,TGTGCCAGCAGTTTTCCCGAAAACATTCAGTACTTC
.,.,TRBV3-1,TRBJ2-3,CASSQVPTYTTDTQYF,TGTGCCAGCAGCCAAGTTCCCACTTACACCACAGATACGCAGTATTTT
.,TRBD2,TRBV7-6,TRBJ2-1,CASSGSGREQFF,TGTGCCAGCAGCGGAAGCGGGAGGGAGCAGTTCTTC
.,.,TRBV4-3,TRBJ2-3,CASSQDRGGGSDTQYF,TGCGCCAGCAGCCAAGATCGAGGGGGAGGGTCAGATACGCAGTATTTT
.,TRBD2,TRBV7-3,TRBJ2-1,CASSLIPSPGLAANEQFF,TGTGCCAGCAGCTTAATCCCGAGTCCGGGACTAGCCGCCAATGAGCAGTTCTTC
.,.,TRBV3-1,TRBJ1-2,CASSHPGGGYGYTF,TGTGCCAGCAGCCACCCCGGGGGGGGGTATGGCTACACCTTC
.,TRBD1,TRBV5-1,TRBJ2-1,CASSFGDRELNNEQFF,TGCGCCAGCAGCTTCGGGGACAGGGAATTGAACAATGAGCAGTTCTTC
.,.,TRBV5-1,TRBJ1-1,CASSFQGWNTEAFF,TGCGCCAGCAGCTTCCAGGGGTGGAACACTGAAGCTTTCTTT
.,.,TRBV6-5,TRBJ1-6,CASSYSRSSYNSPLHF,TGTGCCAGCAGTTACTCGCGGAGCTCCTATAATTCACCCCTCCACTTT
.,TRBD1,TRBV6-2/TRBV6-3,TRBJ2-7,CASSNTGVGEQYF,TGTGCCAGCAGCAACACAGGGGTTGGGGAGCAGTACTTC
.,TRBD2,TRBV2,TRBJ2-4,CASRVDLAAGKQKEYF,TGTGCCAGCAGGGTGGACCTCGCAGCGGGAAAGCAAAAAGAGTACTTC
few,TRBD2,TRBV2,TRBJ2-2,CASTQGWGLLAPGELFF,TGTGCCAGCACACAAGGCTGGGGACTATTAGCGCCCGGGGAGCTGTTTTTT
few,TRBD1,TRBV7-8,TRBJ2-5,CASSLWTGMIQETQYF,TGTGCCAGCAGCTTATGGACAGGAATGATCCAAGAGACCCAGTACTTC
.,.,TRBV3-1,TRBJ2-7,CASSAQGGEQYF,TGTGCCAGCAGCGCCCAGGGGGGAGAGCAGTACTTC
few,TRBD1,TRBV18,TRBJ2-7,CASRTGQGPNEQYF,TGTGCCAGCCGAACGGGACAGGGTCCCAACGAGCAGTACTTC
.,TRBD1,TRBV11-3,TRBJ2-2,CASSLEGAPNTGELFF,TGTGCCAGCAGCCTTGAGGGGGCGCCGAACACCGGGGAGCTGTTTTTT
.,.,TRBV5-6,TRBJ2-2,CASSPGGLNTGELFF,TGTGCCAGCAGCCCAGGGGGACTCAACACCGGGGAGCTGTTTTTT
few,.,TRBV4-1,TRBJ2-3,CASSLMKGSTDTQYF,TGCGCCAGCAGCCTGATGAAGGGGAGCACAGATACGCAGTATTTT
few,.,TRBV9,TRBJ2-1,CASSPYEGTAKEGQFF,TGTGCCAGCAGCCCTTATGAGGGGACGGCTAAAGAGGGGCAGTTCTTC
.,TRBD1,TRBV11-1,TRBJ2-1,CASSTGQVYNEQFF,TGTGCCAGCAGCACTGGACAGGTATACAATGAGCAGTTCTTC
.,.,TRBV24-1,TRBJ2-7,CAIPTWTYEQYF,TGTGCCATTCCAACTTGGACCTACGAGCAGTACTTC
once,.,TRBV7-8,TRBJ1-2,CASSLALGTGYGYTF,TGTGCCAGCAGCTTAGCCCTAGGGACTGGCTATGGCTACACCTTC
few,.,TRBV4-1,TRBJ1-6,CASSSWEDNSPLHF,TGCGCCAGCAGCTCCTGGGAGGATAATTCACCCCTCCACTTT
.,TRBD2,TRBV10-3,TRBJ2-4,CAISERLADAGGAKNIQYF,TGTGCCATCAGTGAGCGACTAGCGGACGCCGGGGGAGCCAAAAACATTCAGTACTTC
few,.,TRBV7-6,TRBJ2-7,CASSLSPWEQYF,TGTGCCAGCAGCTTAAGCCCATGGGAGCAGTACTTC
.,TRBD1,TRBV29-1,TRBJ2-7,CSVYGTGVHEQYF,TGCAGCGTTTACGGGACAGGGGTCCACGAGCAGTACTTC
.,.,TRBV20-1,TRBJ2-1,CSAREIASYNEQFF,TGCAGTGCTAGAGAAATCGCCTCCTACAATGAGCAGTTCTTC
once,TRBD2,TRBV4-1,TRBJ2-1,CASSQSLAGGLEQFF,TGCGCCAGCAGCCAATCCCTAGCGGGGGGGCTCGAGCAGTTCTTC